Listed below are T cell receptor beta chains from one sample, sequenced in a study of blood T cell repertoires in COVID-19. Generated by immunoSEQ multiplex PCR, the TCRdb table keeps only in-frame clones and is missing some. This sample has around 82,000 clones, with about 82% found just once. Sequencing input: peripheral blood. The receptors shown here come from a man between 45 and 60 years old with COVID-19, enrolled during active disease. The CDR3 runs from the conserved cysteine through the conserved F or W. D genes are given only for firm matches. Rows give clone size only sometimes, using once, few, many, or a class for an expanded clone.

>.|.|TRBV7-8|TRBJ1-2
CASSFSGGGGYTF
TGTGCCAGCAGCTTTTCCGGAGGAGGTGGCTACACCTTC
>TRBD1|.|TRBV28|TRBJ2-7
CASNRQGEPYEQYF
TGTGCCAGCAATCGACAGGGGGAACCCTACGAGCAGTACTTC
>.|.|TRBV24-1|TRBJ1-5
CATSESTGLAGNQPQHF
TGTGCCACCAGTGAATCAACAGGATTAGCTGGCAATCAGCCCCAGCATTTT
>.|.|TRBV7-2|TRBJ2-7
CASSLGTPGPLVNEQYF
TGTGCCAGCAGCTTAGGGACTCCCGGGCCCCTTGTCAACGAGCAGTACTTC
>TRBD1|.|TRBV5-1|TRBJ2-5
CASSIQGAKYETQYF
TGCGCCAGCAGCATACAGGGGGCGAAGTATGAGACCCAGTACTTC
>TRBD2|.|TRBV25-1|TRBJ2-7
CASSEWGLVNHF
TGTGCCAGCAGTGAATGGGGACTAGTCAACCACTTC
>.|few|TRBV27|TRBJ1-1
CASSPLGREAFF
TGTGCCAGCAGTCCCCTGGGCAGGGAAGCTTTCTTT
>.|.|TRBV11-2|TRBJ2-2
CASSFLGELFF
TGTGCCAGCAGCTTCCTAGGGGAGCTGTTTTTT
>TRBD2|.|TRBV27|TRBJ2-2
CASNPRTSGRTGELFF
TGTGCCAGCAACCCGAGGACTAGCGGGAGGACCGGGGAGCTGTTTTTT
>.|.|TRBV19|TRBJ2-4
CASSIERGTYIQYF
TGTGCCAGTAGTATTGAAAGGGGAACGTACATTCAGTACTTC
>.|.|TRBV19|TRBJ1-3
CASSYREGNTIYF
TGTGCCAGTAGTTACAGGGAAGGAAACACCATATATTTT
>TRBD2|.|TRBV9|TRBJ2-7
CASSSSGNVLDEQYF
TGTGCCAGCAGCTCAAGCGGGAACGTCTTAGACGAGCAGTACTTC
>TRBD1|few|TRBV10-3|TRBJ1-4
CAISGDRDEKLFF
TGTGCCATCAGTGGGGACAGGGACGAAAAACTGTTTTTT
>.|.|TRBV11-2|TRBJ2-7
CASSLAQTNVYEQYF
TGTGCCAGCAGCTTAGCACAGACTAACGTCTACGAGCAGTACTTC
>TRBD1|.|TRBV2|TRBJ1-1
CASRVQGGNTEAFF
TGTGCCAGCAGGGTACAGGGGGGGAACACTGAAGCTTTCTTT
>TRBD2|.|TRBV10-2|TRBJ2-1
CASSVLAGHNEQFF
TGCGCCAGCAGTGTACTAGCGGGACACAATGAGCAGTTCTTC
>.|.|TRBV6-5|TRBJ1-2
CASSYSRGQDYGYTF
TGTGCCAGCAGTTACTCGCGGGGGCAAGACTATGGCTACACCTTC
>TRBD1|.|TRBV27|TRBJ2-5
CASSPGTGETQYF
TGTGCCAGCAGTCCGGGGACAGGAGAGACCCAGTACTTC
>.|.|TRBV27|TRBJ1-5
CASSLSGGGNQPQHF
TGTGCCAGCAGTTTATCGGGAGGGGGCAATCAGCCCCAGCATTTT
>.|.|TRBV19|TRBJ2-2
CASSPQGGIGELFF
TGTGCCAGTAGTCCCCAGGGGGGAATCGGGGAGCTGTTTTTT
>.|.|TRBV19|TRBJ1-5
CATSSAAHSNQPQHF
TGTGCAACATCCAGCGCCGCCCATAGCAATCAGCCCCAGCATTTT
>.|few|TRBV9|TRBJ2-1
CASSVETDTSYNEQFF
TGTGCCAGCAGCGTAGAAACGGACACTTCCTACAATGAGCAGTTCTTC
>.|.|TRBV7-9|TRBJ1-1
CASSLVGGRTEAFF
TGTGCCAGCAGCTTGGTCGGGGGAAGAACTGAAGCTTTCTTT
>.|once|TRBV4-2|TRBJ1-2
CASSQDAMGATYGYTF
TGTGCCAGCAGCCAAGATGCCATGGGGGCTACCTATGGCTACACCTTC
>.|.|TRBV10-2|TRBJ2-1
CASSESTGAYNEQFF
TGCGCCAGCAGTGAGTCGACTGGAGCCTACAATGAGCAGTTCTTC
>TRBD1|.|TRBV6-5|TRBJ1-2
CASRTGNYGYTF
TGTGCCAGCAGGACAGGGAACTATGGCTACACCTTC
>.|.|TRBV5-1|TRBJ2-7
CASSPGLEGGPTYEQYF
TGCGCCAGCAGCCCGGGTCTCGAGGGGGGGCCTACCTACGAGCAGTACTTC
>TRBD1|.|TRBV19|TRBJ2-3
CASSPWGTGSTDTQYF
TGTGCCAGTAGTCCATGGGGGACAGGCAGCACAGATACGCAGTATTTT
>TRBD1|.|TRBV19|TRBJ2-7
CASSMGQGATYEQYF
TGTGCCAGTTCGATGGGCCAGGGGGCCACCTACGAGCAGTACTTC
>.|.|TRBV6-1|TRBJ2-7
CASSDPRGSRTFSYEQYF
TGTGCCAGCAGTGATCCCCGAGGGTCGAGGACGTTCTCCTACGAGCAGTACTTC
>TRBD2|.|TRBV4-1|TRBJ2-7
CASRTGLAGVGEQYF
TGCGCCAGCAGAACGGGACTAGCGGGAGTGGGAGAGCAGTACTTC
>TRBD1|once|TRBV2|TRBJ1-2
CASSQTGDYGYTF
TGTGCCAGCAGCCAGACAGGGGACTATGGCTACACCTTC
>.|.|TRBV9|TRBJ1-3
CASSVSPTGGNTIYF
TGTGCCAGCAGCGTATCCCCCACAGGGGGAAACACCATATATTTT
>.|once|TRBV28|TRBJ1-2
CASRPGRDYGYTF
TGTGCCAGCAGGCCGGGTCGAGACTATGGCTACACCTTC
>.|.|TRBV20-1|TRBJ1-5
CSASGGGNQPQHF
TGCAGTGCTAGTGGAGGAGGTAATCAGCCCCAGCATTTT
>.|.|TRBV11-2|TRBJ2-5
CASSETGTQYF
TGTGCCAGCAGCGAAACAGGGACCCAGTACTTC
>.|.|TRBV5-4|TRBJ1-1
CASSLPGVNTEAFF
TGTGCCAGCAGCTTGCCAGGGGTGAACACTGAAGCTTTCTTT
>TRBD1|.|TRBV28|TRBJ1-6
CASSSIGTGPGSTLHF
TGTGCCAGCAGTTCGATAGGGACAGGCCCCGGGTCGACCCTCCACTTT
>.|.|TRBV20-1|TRBJ1-2
CSARVNYGYTF
TGCAGTGCCAGGGTTAACTATGGCTACACCTTC
>.|.|TRBV5-1|TRBJ1-2
CASSFGRGYGYTF
TGCGCCAGCAGCTTCGGCAGGGGCTATGGCTACACCTTC
>TRBD1|.|TRBV11-3|TRBJ1-4
CASTNRRDSDEKLFF
TGTGCCAGCACCAACCGCCGGGACAGTGATGAAAAACTGTTTTTT
>TRBD2|.|TRBV7-9|TRBJ2-7
CASTSNLAGGKYF
TGTGCCAGCACCTCAAACTTAGCGGGAGGGAAGTACTTC
>.|.|TRBV15|TRBJ1-4
CATSRTKMDEKLFF
TGTGCCACCAGCAGAACAAAAATGGATGAAAAACTGTTTTTT
>TRBD1|few|TRBV27|TRBJ2-3
CASSLPQGAGTDTQYF
TGTGCCAGCAGTTTACCTCAGGGGGCCGGCACAGATACGCAGTATTTT
>.|.|TRBV30|TRBJ1-2
CAWRAPMSYGYTF
TGTGCCTGGAGGGCCCCGATGTCCTATGGCTACACCTTC
>TRBD2|.|TRBV5-1|TRBJ2-7
CASSLTGRAPDEQYF
TGCGCCAGCAGCCTGACTGGGAGGGCCCCGGACGAGCAGTACTTC
>.|.|TRBV19|TRBJ1-2
CASHDSPYGYTF
TGTGCCAGTCACGACAGCCCCTATGGCTACACCTTC
>.|.|TRBV24-1|TRBJ2-2
CATSDWGPAGELFF
TGTGCCACCAGTGATTGGGGGCCGGCCGGGGAGCTGTTTTTT
>.|.|TRBV19|TRBJ1-2
CASSIESERGYTF
TGTGCCAGTAGTATAGAGTCCGAGCGTGGCTACACCTTC
>.|.|TRBV30|TRBJ1-2
CAWSLSNLLSDGYTF
TGTGCCTGGTCTCTATCAAATCTCTTGAGTGATGGCTACACCTTC
>TRBD2|once|TRBV7-3|TRBJ2-2
CASSLKIGIAGDTGELFF
TGTGCCAGCAGCTTAAAGATCGGGATAGCGGGAGACACCGGGGAGCTGTTTTTT
>TRBD1|.|TRBV6-5|TRBJ2-7
CASRPTGIFEQYF
TGTGCCAGCAGACCGACAGGGATCTTCGAGCAGTACTTC
>.|.|TRBV11-1|TRBJ1-2
CASSFGTGGYTF
TGTGCCAGCAGCTTCGGGACTGGGGGCTACACCTTC
>TRBD1|.|TRBV10-1|TRBJ2-7
CASSGPGTGVYEQYF
TGCGCCAGCAGTGGTCCCGGGACAGGGGTCTACGAGCAGTACTTC
>TRBD2|.|TRBV30|TRBJ2-2
CAWTTRGGPGELFF
TGTGCCTGGACCACCCGGGGGGGACCCGGCGAGCTGTTTTTT